The next 29 T cell receptor beta chains were all read from a single sample in a study of shared clonotypes between healthy human individuals. Generated by immunoSEQ multiplex PCR, the TCRdb table keeps only in-frame clones and is missing some. Here the sample spans hundreds of thousands of clones, 60% to 80% being singletons. Sequenced: PBMCs. The source of these receptors is a woman aged 35 to 49 in good health. Some clones in this sample may be carry-over from other donors' samples.

This clone occurred many times. The rearrangement uses TRBV27 and TRBJ1-1, with a tentative D call TRBD1 (5 bases). The V and J ends lost 3 bases and 4 bases respectively, with 9 bases between them. There are 13 residues in the CDR3. Per germline, CDR1 MNHEY and CDR2 SMNVEV (reference sequence). CDR3 in DNA: TGTGCCAGCAGTTTTTACAGGTCCACTGAAGCTTTCTTT. Its translation is CASSFYRSTEAFF.

This clone has ten or more counts. Here the CDR3 reads CASSLGSGRAYNEQFF. CDR3 DNA sequence: TGTGCCAGCAGCTTGGGTAGTGGGAGAGCCTACAATGAGCAGTTCTTC. This sequence joins TRBV5-4 and TRBJ2-1; a possible D gene is TRBD2 (5 bases). Trimming removed 0 bases at V and 2 bases at J, with 12 bases between. The CDR3 consists of 16 residues. Germline CDR1 SGHNT, CDR2 YYREEE (reference sequence).

V gene TRBV11-2 combines with J gene TRBJ2-7, with D uncertain. Looked up from germline, CDR1 is SGHAT and CDR2 is FQNNGV. This CDR3 region has 14 residues. The ends were cut back, 4 bases at V and 4 bases at J, with 14 bases in the middle. CDR3 sequence: CASSWAAERYEQYF. For the CDR3, the DNA is TGTGCCAGCAGCTGGGCTGCTGAACGGTACGAGCAGTACTTC.

In the case of this clone: In the same sample, other DNA sequences code for this CDR3. This sequence joins TRBV28 and TRBJ2-7; D tentatively reads TRBD1 or TRBD2 (5 bases each). CDR3 size: 13 residues. Trimming left V 5 bases short and J 4 bases short, with 12 bases between. Germline V CDR1 and CDR2: MDHEN, SYDVKM. The CDR3 spells CASSPSGTYEQYF. CDR3 nucleotides: TGTGCCAGCAGTCCATCGGGGACGTACGAGCAGTACTTC.

As regards this clone: A much larger clone lies one base from this, so it may be a read error. The genes are TRBV5-1 and TRBJ1-6; TRBD1 might be the D (6 bases). CDR3 size: 16 residues. Germline loops: CDR1 SGHRS, CDR2 YFSETQ. The V end was cut by 4 bases, the J end by 7 bases, with 18 bases between. CDR3 sequence: CASSRRGEGVNSPLHF. The CDR3 DNA reads as TGCGCCAGCAGCAGACGGGGAGAGGGGGTGAATTCACCCCTCCACTTT.

The chain recombines TRBV4-3 with TRBJ2-2; no clear D gene. V gave up 0 bases and J gave up 7 bases, with 12 bases separating them. The CDR3 consists of 15 residues. CDR1 LGHNA and CDR2 YSLEER come from the germline V gene. The DNA of the CDR3 is TGCGCCAGCAGCCAAGAAGTGGGTACCCGCGGGGAGCTGTTTTTT. Encoded protein: CASSQEVGTRGELFF.

The chain carries TRBV30 and TRBJ2-7; D uncertain. Trimming cost V 0 bases and J 9 bases, with 12 bases left between them. The germline V gene encodes CDR1 GTSNPN and CDR2 SVGIG (reference sequence). This CDR3 is 12 amino acids long. The CDR3 sequence: CAWSVSQAGQYF. DNA of the CDR3: TGTGCCTGGAGTGTAAGCCAGGCCGGGCAGTACTTC.

This chain uses TRBV5-1 with TRBJ2-1; 7 positions agree with TRBD1. CDR1 is SGHRS, CDR2 YFSETQ, per germline. The ends lost 4 bases at V and 9 bases at J; junction bases unmatched: 10. CDR3 length: 14 residues. CDR3 amino acids: CASSPGTGAIEQFF. In DNA, the CDR3 is TGCGCCAGCAGCCCAGGAACAGGGGCGATTGAGCAGTTCTTC.

CDR3 loop: CASSTGTSNEQFF. The CDR3 DNA reads TGTGCCAGCAGTACCGGGACTAGCAATGAGCAGTTCTTC. The genes are TRBV2 and TRBJ2-1; 8 bases are shared with TRBD2. Germline V gene lookup returns CDR1 SNHLY and CDR2 FYNNEI. J was trimmed by 6 bases and V by 5 bases; bases with no gene match: 3. The CDR3 runs to 13 residues.

This clone turned up a few times. V usage is TRBV18 and J usage is TRBJ2-7; D is possibly TRBD1 (6 bases). The V end lost 0 bases, the J end lost 5 bases, and 11 bases lay between the germline ends. Germline V gives CDR1 KGHSH, CDR2 LQKENI. The CDR3 is 14 amino acids. The CDR3 DNA follows: TGTGCCAGCTCACCACCGTCAGGGGTGAACGAGCAGTACTTC. Translated, it gives CASSPPSGVNEQYF. Full variable domain (rest looked up from reference TRBV18 and TRBJ2-7): NAGVMQNPRHLVRRRGQEARLRCSPMKGHSHVYWYRQLPEEGLKFMVYLQKENIIDESGMPKERFSAEFPKEGPSILRIQQVVRGDSAAYFCASSPPSGVNEQYFGPGTRLTVT.

V gene TRBV14 combines with J gene TRBJ2-7; D gene uncertain. V was shortened by 1 base and J by 4 bases, with 5 bases between the two germline ends. Germline V gene sequence: CDR1 SGHDN, CDR2 FVKESK. There are 12 residues in the CDR3. The CDR3 sequence is CASSQVGYEQYF. DNA for the CDR3: TGTGCCAGCAGCCAAGTGGGTTACGAGCAGTACTTC.

CDR3 in DNA: TGTGCCAGCAGGCGGACTAGCGGGTTCACAGATACGCAGTATTTT. Residues: CASRRTSGFTDTQYF. The chain uses TRBV6-5 and TRBJ2-3; 11 bases are a match to TRBD2. This CDR3 comprises 15 residues. V lost 6 bases, J lost 2 bases, and 4 bases stayed unmatched. Germline V gene lookup returns CDR1 MNHEY and CDR2 SVGAGI.

The chain has TRBV11-1 and TRBJ2-7; 7 nucleotides align to TRBD1. The CDR3 contains 15 residues. V was pared by 5 bases and J by 2 bases, with 9 bases of the junction left unmatched. From germline, CDR1 is SGHAT and CDR2 FQDESV (reference sequence). The CDR3 spells CASSLQGRDTYEQYF. CDR3 sequence (DNA): TGTGCCAGCAGCCTACAGGGGCGAGACACCTACGAGCAGTACTTC.

The chain employs TRBV7-6 and TRBJ2-1, with D perhaps TRBD2 (7 bases). Trimming left V 7 bases short and J 9 bases short, with 22 bases between. CDR3 length: 15 residues. Germline loops: CDR1 SGHVS, CDR2 FNYEAQ. DNA for the CDR3: TGTGCCAGCACCCAAGGGGGACTACCCCCAGGTGAGCAGTTCTTC. It is translated as CASTQGGLPPGEQFF.

J is TRBJ1-4 and V is TRBV5-4, with 9 bases fitting TRBD1. V shed 8 bases and J 8 bases; nucleotides not matched to a gene: 10. The CDR3 spans 14 residues. Germline-derived CDR1 and CDR2 are SGHNT and YYREEE (reference sequence). DNA of the CDR3: TGTGCCAGTAGCATACAGGGGGCGCGGGAAAAACTGTTTTTT. Its protein product is CASSIQGAREKLFF.

The chain couples TRBV5-1 to TRBJ2-1; 7 bases are a match to TRBD2. Trimming at V came to 0 bases and at J to 0 bases, leaving 3 bases not matched to a gene. The germline V gene has CDR1 SGHRS and CDR2 YFSETQ. The length of the CDR3 is 16 residues. CDR3: CASSLEGGGSYNEQFF. DNA for the CDR3: TGCGCCAGCAGCTTGGAGGGCGGGGGCTCCTACAATGAGCAGTTCTTC.

The chain uses TRBV30 and TRBJ2-2; D is tentatively TRBD1 or TRBD2 (5 bases each). With 4 bases removed from V and 0 bases from J, the gap between germline ends came to 12 bases. This CDR3 comprises 15 residues. Germline CDR1 GTSNPN, CDR2 SVGIG (reference sequence). The CDR3 here is CAWNVGETNTGELFF. CDR3 coding DNA: TGTGCCTGGAATGTGGGGGAGACGAACACCGGGGAGCTGTTTTTT.

Of note for this clone: A much larger clone lies one base from this, so it may be a read error. The chain couples TRBV12-1 to TRBJ2-7; TRBD1 is the table's D call and was not checked against the DNA. TRBV12-1 is labeled a pseudogene. The CDR3 totals 14 residues. The CDR3 region has the DNA TGTGCCGGCAGCTTTGGGGCAGGGCCCTACGAGCAGTACTTC. Translated: CAGSFGAGPYEQYF.

The J gene is TRBJ2-7, the V gene TRBV5-6, with 8 bases lining up with TRBD1. CDR1 is SGHDT and CDR2 is YYEEEE in the germline V gene. This CDR3 comprises 15 residues. Trimming cost V 4 bases and J 4 bases; bases outside gene matches: 10. This CDR3 is CASSGSRGRAYEQYF. In nucleotides, the CDR3 is TGTGCCAGCAGCGGAAGCAGGGGGCGCGCTTACGAGCAGTACTTC.

This sequence joins TRBV10-3 and TRBJ2-7; D uncertain. Germline values: CDR1 ENHRY, CDR2 SYGVKD. The CDR3 spans 13 residues. V dropped 1 base and J dropped 3 bases, with 7 bases sitting between them. The CDR3 coding sequence is TGTGCCATCAGTGAGTTTGACGACTACGAGCAGTACTTC. Its protein product is CAISEFDDYEQYF.

The chain carries TRBV4-1 and TRBJ1-5; maybe TRBD1 (5 bases). The ends were cut back, 2 bases at V and 7 bases at J, with 15 bases in the middle. Germline V gene lookup returns CDR1 MGHRA and CDR2 YSYEKL. The CDR3 loop spans 15 amino acids. CDR3 residues: CASSQSWQGGQPQHF. The DNA for the CDR3 is TGCGCCAGCAGCCAATCGTGGCAGGGTGGCCAGCCCCAGCATTTT.

The chain uses TRBV4-3 and TRBJ2-7; a possible D gene is TRBD1 (5 bases). This CDR3 region has 13 residues. Germline CDR1 is LGHNA and CDR2 is YSLEER. The V and J ends lost 0 bases and 7 bases respectively, with 10 bases between them. The CDR3 nucleotides are TGCGCCAGCAGCCAAGATCTAGGGGTTGAGCAGTACTTC. It codes for CASSQDLGVEQYF.

DNA for the CDR3: TGTGCCAGCAGCACCACAGGGAGCCGCATCAAAGAGACCCAGTACTTC. It encodes CASSTTGSRIKETQYF. This chain connects TRBV7-9 to TRBJ2-5; a possible D gene is TRBD1 (6 bases). CDR3 size: 16 residues. V shed 5 bases and J shed 3 bases, with 19 bases lying between them. Germline V lookup: CDR1 SEHNR, CDR2 FQNEAQ (reference sequence).

The chain joins TRBV28 to TRBJ1-2; D remains ambiguous. Trimming pared 4 bases from V and 2 bases from J, leaving 23 bases between. The germline V gene encodes CDR1 MDHEN and CDR2 SYDVKM. The CDR3 is 18 amino acids. CDR3 nucleotide sequence: TGTGCCAGCAGTTCCATATCCCCGTGGGGAAGTGGAAACTATGGCTACACCTTC. Its protein is CASSSISPWGSGNYGYTF.

This clone was observed a single time. V is TRBV5-1 and J is TRBJ1-1, with D hard to call. The CDR3 runs to 15 residues. V was pared by 0 bases and J by 1 base, with 10 bases between. CDR1 and CDR2 (germline): SGHRS, YFSETQ. The CDR3 bases are TGCGCCAGCAGCTTGGCGCCGGGTGAGAACACTGAAGCTTTCTTT. Protein: CASSLAPGENTEAFF.

This clone was counted only a few times. V and J are TRBV7-2 and TRBJ2-3; a weak D match, TRBD1 (5 bases). CDR3 length equals 14 residues. The germline V and J ends were trimmed by 6 bases and 4 bases, with 14 bases remaining between them. Germline values: CDR1 SGHTA, CDR2 FQGNSA. The CDR3 sequence: CASSSYLRADTQYF. CDR3 sequence (DNA): TGTGCCAGCAGTTCTTACCTCAGGGCAGATACGCAGTATTTT.

Concerning this clone: The identical CDR3 is also encoded by other nucleotide sequences in the sample. V gene TRBV20-1 combines with J gene TRBJ2-7, with unresolved D. This CDR3 comprises 11 residues. Trimming took off 1 base at V and 3 bases at J, with 4 bases between the two ends. Germline assignment: CDR1 DFQATT and CDR2 SNEGSKA (reference sequence). CDR3 bases: TGCAGTGCTAGAGGAGACTACGAGCAGTACTTC. It is translated as CSARGDYEQYF.

This clone has more than one count but fewer than ten. The rearrangement uses TRBV5-1 and TRBJ2-1; tentatively, D is TRBD2 (5 bases). Trimming took off 3 bases at V and 10 bases at J, with 14 bases between the two ends. Germline V gene data show CDR1 as SGHRS and CDR2 as YFSETQ. The CDR3 runs 13 residues. DNA for the CDR3: TGCGCCAGCAGCTCGGACTGGCTACGAGAGCAGTTCTTC. Residues: CASSSDWLREQFF.

V usage is TRBV30 and J usage is TRBJ1-3; the D is unclear. The CDR3 spans 12 residues. Trimming stripped 2 bases from V and 4 bases from J, with 6 bases between. CDR1 is GTSNPN, CDR2 SVGIG, per germline (reference sequence). Written as DNA, the CDR3 is TGTGCCTGGAGTAGTGGAGGAAACACCATATATTTT. Amino acid sequence: CAWSSGGNTIYF.